The present T cell receptor beta chain was sequenced within a study of blood T cells in healthy people across ages. Sample donors were healthy Caucasian individuals that came from Russia, aged 6 to 90. This clonotype was observed at least ten times. Its antigen is not known. General observations from the study: Unsorted PBMC input precluded a conclusive naive versus antigen-experienced comparison. Estimates based on one million T cells were treated as lower bounds.

CDR3 size: 17 residues. Trimming at V came to 7 bases and at J to 1 base, leaving 6 bases not matched to a gene. Germline values: CDR1 MNHNS, CDR2 SASEGT. Combining a sample-barcoded 5' primer with a J-beta primer mix, a second PCR ran for 7 to 11 cycles. TCRdb itself ran the 5' RACE reads through MiXCR, one entry per CDR3 protein. The profile covers approximately 730,000 distinct CDR3 sequences, with around 46% appearing a single time and about 20% taken by the ten largest. This chain uses TRBV6-1 with TRBJ2-3, with TRBD2 matching over 15 bases. Source material: blood. This TCR was recovered from a woman in her sixties or seventies in good health. In DNA, the CDR3 is TGTGCCAGCACGCGGACTAGCGGGAGGGGGCGCACAGATACGCAGTATTTT. This sequence encodes CASTRTSGRGRTDTQYF.